This TCR beta chain emerged from a study of persistence of HIV-infected CD4 T cells. Study overall: CD4+ T cells responding to CMV or HIV-1 Gag were isolated. Median time on suppressive ART was over six years. Study observations and caveats: Proviral oligoclonality tracked with TCR oligoclonality within the same sorted cells.

The immunoSEQ assay was version 4, run in survey mode. TCRdb's table, derived via immunoSEQ multiplex PCR, lists solely in-frame clones and lacks some. The data hold around 35,000 clones, with around 80% observed a single time. Stimulation used around 10 ug/mL lysate from CMV-infected fibroblasts. CD40L/CD69 double-negative CD45RO-high memory CD4+ T cells were collected. For this clone: Antigen: not known.

The germline CDR1 and CDR2 sequences are MNHNS and SASEGT. V dropped 5 bases and J dropped 7; count of bases not matched to a gene: 13. The CDR3 contains 15 residues. V usage is TRBV6-1 and J usage is TRBJ1-2; 7 nucleotides agree with TRBD1. The source was CD4+ T cells sorted from PBMCs after roughly 20-hour stimulation, collected from a patient who received antiretroviral therapy. The source of this sequence is an adult man with HIV who was CMV-seropositive. CDR3 DNA sequence: TGTGCCAGCAGTCCTAGGGGGACAGTGGGACCTGGCTACACCTTC. Translation gives CASSPRGTVGPGYTF.